These 30 T cell receptor beta chains were all obtained from the same sample, sequenced in a study of blood T cell repertoires in COVID-19. This table comes from immunoSEQ multiplex PCR, and its TCRdb copy is limited to in-frame clones, with some not included. The profile covers some 350,000 clones, with around 87% appearing a single time and approximately 5% taken by the ten largest. The sample taken for sequencing was PBMCs or T cells enriched from blood (not recorded which). Source of these receptors: a woman in her 30s who had recovered from COVID-19.

The V and J genes are TRBV6-4 and TRBJ2-6; 9 bases match TRBD1. CDR1 MRHNA and CDR2 SNTAGT come from the germline V gene. The CDR3 length is 16 residues. With V trimmed by 2 bases and J by 2 bases, 1 base remained unmatched. The CDR3, as DNA: TGTGCCAGCAGTGACACAGGGGGCGCTGGGGCCAACGTCCTGACTTTC. Amino acid sequence: CASSDTGGAGANVLTF.

The rearrangement links TRBV3-1 (or the pseudogene TRBV3-2) to TRBJ1-2; tentative D call: TRBD1 (5 bases). The CDR3 is 15 residues long. Germline assignment: CDR1 LGHDT and CDR2 YNNKEL (reference sequence). V was clipped by 4 bases and J by 2 bases, with 14 bases between them. CDR3: CASSPPGRRNYGYTF. The DNA for the CDR3 is TGTGCCAGCAGCCCTCCAGGGCGGCGAAACTATGGCTACACCTTC.

The chain joins TRBV30 to TRBJ2-5; no clear D. Trimming left V 5 bases short and J 5 bases short, with 9 bases between. The CDR3 length is 11 residues. CDR1 and CDR2 from the germline V gene are GTSNPN and SVGIG (reference sequence). The CDR3 region is CAWDARETQYF. CDR3 DNA: TGTGCCTGGGATGCGCGGGAGACCCAGTACTTC.

V gene TRBV30 combines with J gene TRBJ1-6; 7 bases match TRBD1. This CDR3 comprises 14 residues. Per the germline V gene, CDR1 is GTSNPN and CDR2 is SVGIG (reference sequence). V lost 4 bases and J lost 5; bases outside the gene matches: 5. The CDR3 loop is CAWNHGQDNSPLHF. Written as DNA, the CDR3 is TGTGCCTGGAACCACGGACAGGATAATTCACCCCTCCACTTT.

The CDR3 protein is CASSELGQGSEQYF. The DNA of the CDR3 is TGTGCCAGCAGTGAACTGGGACAGGGGTCCGAGCAGTACTTC. This chain connects TRBV2 to TRBJ2-7, with TRBD1 identical over 10 bases. The V gene end was trimmed by 2 bases and the J gene end by 6 bases; junction bases not matched to a gene: 4. This CDR3 is built from 14 residues. The germline V gene encodes CDR1 SNHLY and CDR2 FYNNEI.

V gene TRBV7-9 combines with J gene TRBJ1-1, with 8 bases aligning to TRBD1. The CDR3 consists of 15 residues. Germline V gene data show CDR1 as SEHNR and CDR2 as FQNEAQ (reference sequence). V was clipped by 5 bases and J by 1 base; unmatched bases: 6. CDR3 sequence reads: CASSPDRGGNTEAFF. The DNA of the CDR3 is TGTGCCAGCAGCCCTGACAGGGGAGGGAACACTGAAGCTTTCTTT.

This chain links TRBV5-4 with TRBJ1-2; 8 nucleotides match TRBD1. Germline V lookup: CDR1 SGHNT, CDR2 YYREEE (reference sequence). Trimming took 4 bases from V and 8 from J; bases not matched to a gene: 13. The CDR3 runs to 15 residues. The DNA for the CDR3 is TGTGCCAGCAGCGACGGACAGGGAGGTTTAGTGGGCTACACCTTC. It yields the protein CASSDGQGGLVGYTF.

V usage is TRBV7-6 and J usage is TRBJ2-7; 16 bases are a match to TRBD2. Germline loops: CDR1 SGHVS, CDR2 FNYEAQ. Trimming cost V 0 bases and J 5 bases; bases outside gene matches: 1. The CDR3 spans 16 residues. DNA for the CDR3: TGTGCCAGCAGCTTAGCGGGACTAGCGGGAGGGAACGAGCAGTACTTC. Translating gives CASSLAGLAGGNEQYF. Using reference TRBV7-6 and TRBJ2-7 for the parts outside the CDR3, the full variable domain is GAGVSQSPRYKVTKRGQDVALRCDPISGHVSLYWYRQALGQGPEFLTYFNYEAQQDKSGLPNDRFSAERPEGSISTLTIQRTEQRDSAMYRCASSLAGLAGGNEQYFGPGTRLTVT.

Here the CDR3 reads CSVEEDRGGYGYTF. The CDR3 DNA sequence: TGCAGCGTTGAAGAGGACAGGGGTGGCTATGGCTACACCTTC. The V and J genes are TRBV29-1 and TRBJ1-2; 9 bases are shared with TRBD1. The CDR3 is made up of 14 amino acids. V shed 0 bases, J shed 4 bases, and the junction held 3 bases outside the gene matches. Germline CDR1 is SQVTM and CDR2 is ANQGSEA.

The chain joins TRBV4-3 to TRBJ1-1, with D perhaps TRBD1 (6 bases). CDR1 is LGHNA and CDR2 is YSLEER in the germline V gene. V lost 1 base to trimming and J lost 3 bases, with 15 bases between them. The CDR3 is 16 amino acids. CDR3 loop: CASSQALQGWDTEAFF. Written as DNA, the CDR3 is TGCGCCAGCAGCCAAGCCTTACAGGGCTGGGACACTGAAGCTTTCTTT.

The V and J genes are TRBV11-2 and TRBJ1-6; D might be TRBD1 (5 bases). Trimming shortened V by 2 bases and J by 5 bases, and 10 bases separated the two germline ends. Germline assignment: CDR1 SGHAT and CDR2 FQNNGV. CDR3 length: 15 residues. CDR3 in DNA: TGTGCCAGCAGCTTACAGCCAGGGAATAATTCACCCCTCCACTTT. This gives the protein CASSLQPGNNSPLHF. The variable domain in full, completed from reference TRBV11-2 and TRBJ1-6, reads EAGVAQSPRYKIIEKRQSVAFWCNPISGHATLYWYQQILGQGPKLLIQFQNNGVVDDSQLPKDRFSAERLKGVDSTLKIQPAKLEDSAVYLCASSLQPGNNSPLHFGNGTRLTVT.

This clone has just a few counts. The rearrangement joins TRBV18 to TRBJ1-2; D gene uncertain. V was trimmed by 5 bases and J by 0 bases, leaving 10 bases between them. Germline V lookup: CDR1 KGHSH, CDR2 LQKENI. The CDR3 runs 14 residues. CDR3 nucleotide sequence: TGTGCCAGCTCAAGTGGTTCTACTAACTATGGCTACACCTTC. It codes for CASSSGSTNYGYTF.

The chain uses TRBV5-1 and TRBJ1-2; 9 bases match TRBD1. The CDR3 consists of 16 residues. CDR1 and CDR2 from the germline V gene are SGHRS and YFSETQ. V lost 4 bases to trimming and J lost 1 base; unmatched junction nucleotides: 8. CDR3 region: CASSPLDRGLNYGYTF. CDR3 sequence (DNA): TGCGCCAGCAGCCCGTTGGACAGGGGCCTTAACTATGGCTACACCTTC.

V gene TRBV5-1 combines with J gene TRBJ2-2, with a weak D call TRBD1 (5 bases). V was trimmed by 0 bases and J by 4 bases, leaving 13 bases between them. Germline values: CDR1 SGHRS, CDR2 YFSETQ. The CDR3 is 16 residues long. CDR3 nucleotide sequence: TGCGCCAGCAGCTTGGGGCAGGGAAGGCGCACCGGGGAGCTGTTTTTT. Translated: CASSLGQGRRTGELFF.

The chain employs TRBV7-2 and TRBJ1-1; D may be TRBD1 (5 bases). There are 13 residues in the CDR3. Trimming removed 2 bases from V and 6 bases from J, with 10 bases in between. Germline CDR1 and CDR2: SGHTA and FQGNSA. For the CDR3, the DNA is TGTGCCAGCAGCTTACAGGGATCATCTGAAGCTTTCTTT. This sequence encodes CASSLQGSSEAFF.

V usage is TRBV12-3 or TRBV12-4 and J usage is TRBJ1-5, with no clear D. The CDR3 consists of 12 residues. With 5 bases removed from V and 10 bases from J, the gap between germline ends came to 12 bases. The CDR3 here is CASSRSTGPQHF. CDR3 sequence (DNA): TGTGCCAGCAGTAGGTCGACGGGACCCCAGCATTTT.

This sequence joins TRBV6-5 and TRBJ1-1, with D perhaps matching TRBD1 (6 bases). Germline V gene data show CDR1 as MNHEY and CDR2 as SVGAGI. V was clipped by 6 bases and J by 4 bases, with 15 bases between them. The CDR3 runs to 14 residues. The CDR3 nucleotides are TGTGCCAGCAGGGCCGACAGGCTGAGCACTGAAGCTTTCTTT. Residues: CASRADRLSTEAFF.

The chain combines TRBV4-1 with TRBJ1-2; 7 nucleotides agree with TRBD1. V shed 4 bases, J shed 0 bases, and the junction held 2 bases outside the gene matches. Germline V gene sequence: CDR1 MGHRA, CDR2 YSYEKL. This CDR3 is 14 amino acids long. This CDR3 is CASSRTGSNYGYTF. CDR3 nucleotide sequence: TGCGCCAGCAGCCGGACAGGATCTAACTATGGCTACACCTTC.

The chain employs TRBV7-9 and TRBJ1-5; a possible D gene is TRBD1 (5 bases). CDR3 length: 13 residues. Deletions cut 1 base from V and 6 bases from J, with 7 bases between. Germline V gives CDR1 SEHNR, CDR2 FQNEAQ (reference sequence). The CDR3: CASSLETGQPQHF. The CDR3 nucleotides are TGTGCCAGCAGCTTAGAAACAGGTCAGCCCCAGCATTTT.

The rearrangement uses TRBV2 and TRBJ2-2, with 8 nucleotides matching TRBD1. After removal of 7 bases from V and 5 bases from J, the junction contained 6 bases not matched to a gene. The CDR3 totals 14 residues. Germline V gene data show CDR1 as SNHLY and CDR2 as FYNNEI. DNA of the CDR3: TGTGCCAGCACCAGGGGGCGCAGGACCGGGGAGCTGTTTTTT. This codes for CASTRGRRTGELFF.

This clone was seen a few times. V usage is TRBV5-6 and J usage is TRBJ1-2, with D possibly matching TRBD1 (6 bases). V was shortened by 2 bases and J by 8 bases, with 10 bases between the two germline ends. Germline V lookup: CDR1 SGHDT, CDR2 YYEEEE. The CDR3 has 12 residues. CDR3 protein: CASSFRGRGYTF. CDR3 nucleotides: TGTGCCAGCAGCTTCAGGGGAAGGGGCTACACCTTC.

The chain recombines TRBV4-1 with TRBJ1-1, with 7 positions matching TRBD1. Looked up from germline, CDR1 is MGHRA and CDR2 is YSYEKL. J lost 0 bases, V lost 4 bases, and 14 bases had no gene match. This CDR3 is built from 18 residues. The CDR3, as DNA: TGCGCCAGCAGCCGGGCAATGGGACAGCTAGGCATGAACACTGAAGCTTTCTTT. Protein: CASSRAMGQLGMNTEAFF.

The rearrangement links TRBV12-3 or TRBV12-4 to TRBJ1-2; no clear D gene. Between the trimmed V and J ends, which lost 10 bases and 2 bases, there was a span of 14 bases. The CDR3 runs to 13 residues. This chain's CDR3 is CATQDFVNYGYTF. As DNA, the CDR3 is TGTGCCACTCAAGACTTTGTGAACTATGGCTACACCTTC.

The chain is built from TRBV7-2 and TRBJ2-2; D is undetermined. V was pared by 1 base and J by 6 bases, with 9 bases between. The CDR3 is 14 residues long. Germline V CDR1 and CDR2: SGHTA, FQGNSA. CDR3 sequence: CASSLDRLAGELFF. The CDR3 coding sequence is TGTGCCAGCAGCTTAGACCGATTAGCCGGGGAGCTGTTTTTT.

The chain couples TRBV6-5 to TRBJ1-2; TRBD1 might be the D (6 bases). Germline V gene data show CDR1 as MNHEY and CDR2 as SVGAGI. V lost 7 bases, J lost 5 bases, and 17 bases lay in between. The CDR3 is 14 residues long. The CDR3 reads CASTPGDTSYGYTF. CDR3 nucleotide sequence: TGTGCCAGCACCCCCGGGGACACCTCTTATGGCTACACCTTC.

This chain joins TRBV7-9 and TRBJ1-5; tentative D call: TRBD1 (6 bases). Per germline, CDR1 SEHNR and CDR2 FQNEAQ (reference sequence). Trimming pared 5 bases from V and 6 bases from J, leaving 11 bases between. The CDR3 consists of 13 residues. The CDR3 reads CASSPGVSQPQHF. The CDR3 DNA sequence: TGTGCCAGCAGCCCAGGGGTCAGTCAGCCCCAGCATTTT. Supplemented by reference TRBV7-9 and TRBJ1-5, the full variable domain reads DTGVSQNPRHKITKRGQNVTFRCDPISEHNRLYWYRQTLGQGPEFLTYFQNEAQLEKSRLLSDRFSAERPKGSFSTLEIQRTEQGDSAMYLCASSPGVSQPQHFGDGTRLSIL.

The chain has TRBV5-8 and TRBJ1-1, with a possible D match to TRBD1 (6 bases). Trimming took off 6 bases at V and 5 bases at J, with 20 bases between the two ends. Germline V CDR1 and CDR2: SGHTS, YDEGEE. The CDR3 runs 15 residues. The CDR3 loop is CASIPFSTGTTEAFF. The CDR3 DNA is TGTGCCAGCATCCCCTTCTCTACAGGGACAACTGAAGCTTTCTTT.

This clone occurred once. The chain joins TRBV2 to TRBJ1-1; 7 bases are shared with TRBD1. Unmatched junction bases numbered 11, after V lost 3 bases and J lost 4 bases. CDR1 and CDR2 (germline): SNHLY, FYNNEI. The CDR3 has 16 amino acids. The CDR3 sequence: CASSDYMEGATTEAFF. In DNA, the CDR3 is TGTGCCAGCAGTGATTACATGGAGGGGGCTACCACTGAAGCTTTCTTT. The full variable domain, rest sourced from reference TRBV2 and TRBJ1-1, is EPEVTQTPSHQVTQMGQEVILRCVPISNHLYFYWYRQILGQKVEFLVSFYNNEISEKSEIFDDQFSVERPDGSNFTLKIRSTKLEDSAMYFCASSDYMEGATTEAFFGQGTRLTVV.

The chain couples TRBV6-5 to TRBJ1-1; D is ambiguous. The CDR3 sequence is 13 residues long. V lost 0 bases and J lost 8, with 10 bases in between. Germline V CDR1 and CDR2: MNHEY, SVGAGI. CDR3 bases: TGTGCCAGCAGTTACTCGCCGGGTTCAGAAGCTTTCTTT. Encoded protein: CASSYSPGSEAFF.

The chain links TRBV5-6 to TRBJ2-7; 7 bases match TRBD1. Losses at the gene ends were 4 bases for V and 4 bases for J; bases not matched to a gene: 8. CDR1 and CDR2 (germline): SGHDT, YYEEEE. The CDR3 is 14 amino acids. CDR3 sequence: CASSTQGVGYEQYF. The CDR3 DNA follows: TGTGCCAGCAGCACCCAGGGGGTTGGATACGAGCAGTACTTC.